This T cell receptor (beta chain) was sequenced during a study of T cell responses to AZD1222 COVID-19 vaccine. Study context: Samples with a second dose at about 4 or about 12 weeks were pooled together.

Germline CDR1 and CDR2: SEHNR and FQNEAQ (reference sequence). V lost 0 bases to trimming and J lost 2 bases, with 3 bases between them. This CDR3 region has 13 residues. Using immunoSEQ multiplex PCR, the repertoire was profiled, and TCRdb retains in-frame clones only, with some absent. Here the sample spans 140,000 to 150,000 clones, 70% to 90% being singletons. Details on this clone: Its antigen is not known.

Points from the study as a whole: Baseline antibody screening turned up just a handful of seropositive AZD1222 recipients. Spike regions recognized by vaccine-associated CD4 TCRs spanned the protein, led by 160-218 and 743-854. Reportedly, nearly half of unique spike TCRs recognized epitopes outside B.1.351/B.1.1.7 mutations.

Source: peripheral blood, taken on day 0 of AZD1222 vaccination. The gene calls are TRBV7-9 and TRBJ2-3; no reliable D call. The sequence came from an adult in good health. CDR3 in DNA: TGTGCCAGCAGCTTAGCGGCCACAGATACGCAGTATTTT. This codes for CASSLAATDTQYF.